These T cell receptor beta chains were read from a single sample in a study of blood T cell repertoires in COVID-19. The table came from immunoSEQ multiplex PCR; TCRdb's copy has only in-frame clones and leaves some out. The sample has a few hundred thousand clones, about nine tenths seen once. Sample: peripheral blood. Receptors originate from a man in his fifties or sixties with acute or convalescent COVID-19. Each CDR3 is given with its conserved first and last residue. Each record gives: J gene, V gene, clone size, D gene, CDR3 protein, CDR3 DNA. D genes are given only for firm matches. Clone size is given for some rows only: seen once, a few or many times, or a class if the clone is expanded.

>TRBJ1-3|TRBV5-1|-|-
CASSFGVAGISGNTIYF
TGCGCCAGCAGCTTTGGTGTTGCAGGGATCTCTGGAAACACCATATATTTT
>TRBJ1-4|TRBV5-1|once|-
CASSLGWGGNEKLFF
TGCGCCAGCAGCTTGGGGTGGGGCGGTAATGAAAAACTGTTTTTT
>TRBJ2-1|TRBV7-9|-|-
CASSLADSYFGEQFF
TGTGCCAGCAGCTTAGCCGACAGCTATTTTGGTGAGCAGTTCTTC
>TRBJ1-6|TRBV19|once|TRBD1
CASSIPGQGINSPLHF
TGTGCCAGTAGTATCCCGGGACAGGGGATCAATTCACCCCTCCACTTT
>TRBJ1-2|TRBV11-2|-|-
CASSLQPHQVLYGYTF
TGTGCCAGCAGCTTACAGCCTCACCAGGTCCTCTATGGCTACACCTTC
>TRBJ2-7|TRBV5-1|-|-
CASSLVAGASSYEQYF
TGCGCCAGCAGCTTGGTGGCGGGGGCTTCCTCCTACGAGCAGTACTTC
>TRBJ1-2|TRBV29-1|-|-
CSVGLGGSYGYTF
TGCAGCGTAGGACTGGGAGGGAGCTATGGCTACACCTTC
>TRBJ2-3|TRBV27|-|-
CASSLSSADTQYF
TGTGCCAGCAGTTTATCGTCAGCGGATACGCAGTATTTT
>TRBJ1-2|TRBV2|-|TRBD1
CASSERGLSNYGYTF
TGTGCCAGCTCCGAAAGGGGGCTCTCTAACTATGGCTACACCTTC
>TRBJ1-1|TRBV6-5|-|-
CASIIGGRTEAFF
TGTGCCAGCATTATCGGGGGAAGGACTGAAGCTTTCTTT
>TRBJ2-6|TRBV7-2|-|-
CASSLSPGGSPANVLTF
TGTGCCAGCAGCTTATCCCCCGGCGGGTCGCCCGCCAACGTCCTGACTTTC
>TRBJ1-2|TRBV27|-|-
CASTPGGGSIYGYTF
TGTGCCAGCACCCCTGGGGGGGGCTCAATCTATGGCTACACCTTC
>TRBJ2-2|TRBV11-2|-|-
CASSLDFRGRDTGELFF
TGTGCCAGCAGCTTAGATTTCCGGGGTCGGGACACCGGGGAGCTGTTTTTT
>TRBJ1-5|TRBV5-6|few|TRBD1
CASSLAGDRGNQPQHF
TGTGCCAGCAGCTTGGCCGGAGACAGGGGTAATCAGCCCCAGCATTTT
>TRBJ2-3|TRBV10-1|-|TRBD1
CASSQQGADTQYF
TGCGCCAGCAGCCAACAGGGGGCGGATACGCAGTATTTT
>TRBJ1-2|TRBV5-1|-|-
CASSSPGQETGTFYGYTF
TGCGCCAGCAGCTCCCCGGGCCAGGAAACAGGCACTTTCTATGGCTACACCTTC
>TRBJ2-3|TRBV6-1|-|TRBD2
CASSDGGGQDTQYF
TGTGCCAGCAGTGACGGCGGGGGGCAGGATACGCAGTATTTT
>TRBJ2-7|TRBV9|-|TRBD1
CASSVSGTGFYEQYF
TGTGCCAGCAGCGTTTCGGGGACAGGGTTCTACGAGCAGTACTTC
>TRBJ1-5|TRBV19|-|-
CASSSDRGSNQPQHF
TGTGCCAGTAGTTCGGACAGAGGTAGCAATCAGCCCCAGCATTTT
>TRBJ2-1|TRBV5-1|once|TRBD2
CASSLDAGGPNEQFF
TGCGCCAGCAGCTTGGATGCGGGGGGGCCCAATGAGCAGTTCTTC
>TRBJ1-2|TRBV4-1|once|-
CASSQDIQRGDGYTF
TGCGCCAGCAGCCAAGACATTCAGCGTGGAGATGGCTACACCTTC
>TRBJ1-4|TRBV6-1|once|-
CASSDWQEKLFF
TGTGCCAGCAGTGATTGGCAGGAAAAACTGTTTTTT
>TRBJ1-1|TRBV5-6|-|TRBD1
CASSLGQGAPGGTEAFF
TGTGCCAGCAGCCTCGGACAGGGGGCTCCTGGGGGCACTGAAGCTTTCTTT
>TRBJ1-1|TRBV5-1|-|-
CASSLGIRGNTEAFF
TGCGCCAGCAGCTTGGGGATCAGGGGGAACACTGAAGCTTTCTTT
>TRBJ2-3|TRBV5-4|-|TRBD2
CASSPLAGGATDTQYF
TGTGCCAGCAGCCCCCTAGCGGGGGGCGCCACAGATACGCAGTATTTT
>TRBJ2-3|TRBV5-1|-|TRBD1
CASSPPTGGADTQYF
TGCGCCAGCAGTCCGCCGACAGGGGGGGCAGATACGCAGTATTTT
>TRBJ1-2|TRBV6-2/TRBV6-3|-|-
CASSSRPPGNYGYTF
TGTGCCAGCAGTTCCAGACCTCCGGGGAACTATGGCTACACCTTC
>TRBJ1-6|TRBV6-5|-|-
CASRAKSSYNSPLHF
TGTGCCAGCAGAGCCAAGAGCTCCTATAATTCACCCCTCCACTTT